The text below deals with one TCR beta chain. No antigen is known for it. These data come from a study of CXCR3-negative and CXCR3-positive naive CD8 T cells. Findings and limits, study-wide: Researchers report that CXCR3-positive naive cells carry more hydrophobic TRB CDR3s than CXCR3-negative naive cells. Cryopreserved PBMCs had partly decreased CXCR3 expression; fresh PBMCs were used in most assays.

Germline lookup yields CDR1 SGHTA and CDR2 FQGTGA. This CDR3 spans 14 amino acids. Libraries of TRB cDNA were made by 5' RACE and carried UMIs. Reanalyzing the 5' RACE reads, TCRdb keeps one entry per CDR3 protein, without DNA. The sample totals roughly 59,000 distinct CDR3 sequences. Sequenced: naive CXCR3+ CD8+ T cells from blood. Subset specified: CD45RO-CCR7+CD27+CD95- naive CD8+ T cells expressing CXCR3 (TNR3+). This TCR derives from a human donor in good health. Some clones in this sample may be carry-over from other donors' samples. The V call is TRBV7-3, the J call TRBJ2-3. The CDR3: CASSLNPITDTQYF.